Listed here is a single TCR beta chain. This entry is derived from a study of technical replicates of blood from several donors. TCRdb's table, derived via immunoSEQ multiplex PCR, lists solely in-frame clones and lacks some. The profile shows 65,000 to 90,000 clones, 90% to 95% of them singletons. V lost 9 bases to trimming and J lost 2 bases, with 10 bases between them. CDR1 MDHEN and CDR2 SYDVKM come from the germline V gene. There are 12 residues in the CDR3. The specimen was T cells isolated from PBMCs. The chain recombines TRBV28 with TRBJ1-1; possibly TRBD1 for D (5 bases). This TCR was recovered from a human donor in good health. DNA for the CDR3: TGTGCCAGTCGGACACTCAACACTGAAGCTTTCTTT. Translation: CASRTLNTEAFF.